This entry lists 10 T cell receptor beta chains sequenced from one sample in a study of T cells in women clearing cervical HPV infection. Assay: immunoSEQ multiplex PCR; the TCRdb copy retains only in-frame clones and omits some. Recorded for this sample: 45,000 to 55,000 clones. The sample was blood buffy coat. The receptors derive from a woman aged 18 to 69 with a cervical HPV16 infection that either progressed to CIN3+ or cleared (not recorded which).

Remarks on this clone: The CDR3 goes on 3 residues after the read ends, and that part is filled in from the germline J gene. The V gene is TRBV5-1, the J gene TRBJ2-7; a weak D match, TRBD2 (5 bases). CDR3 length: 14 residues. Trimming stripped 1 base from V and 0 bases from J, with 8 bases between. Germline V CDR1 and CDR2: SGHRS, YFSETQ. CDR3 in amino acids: CASSLRRGSYEQYF. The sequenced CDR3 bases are TGCGCCAGCAGCTTGCGCCGGGGCTCCTACGAG.

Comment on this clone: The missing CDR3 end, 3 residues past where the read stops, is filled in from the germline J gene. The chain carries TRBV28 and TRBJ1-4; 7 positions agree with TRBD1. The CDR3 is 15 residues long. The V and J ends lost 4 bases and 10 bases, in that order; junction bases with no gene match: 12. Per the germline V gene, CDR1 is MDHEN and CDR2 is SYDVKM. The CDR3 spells CASSSWTGSLIKLFF. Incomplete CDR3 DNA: TGTGCCAGCAGTTCCTGGACAGGCTCGCTCATAAAA.

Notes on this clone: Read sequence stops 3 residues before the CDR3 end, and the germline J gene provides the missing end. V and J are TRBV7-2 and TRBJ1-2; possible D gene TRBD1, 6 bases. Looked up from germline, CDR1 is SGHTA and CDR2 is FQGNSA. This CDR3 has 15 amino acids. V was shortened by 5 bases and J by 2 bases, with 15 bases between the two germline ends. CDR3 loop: CASSLGGDRNYGYTF. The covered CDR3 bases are TGTGCCAGCAGCCTCGGAGGTGACAGGAACTATGGC.

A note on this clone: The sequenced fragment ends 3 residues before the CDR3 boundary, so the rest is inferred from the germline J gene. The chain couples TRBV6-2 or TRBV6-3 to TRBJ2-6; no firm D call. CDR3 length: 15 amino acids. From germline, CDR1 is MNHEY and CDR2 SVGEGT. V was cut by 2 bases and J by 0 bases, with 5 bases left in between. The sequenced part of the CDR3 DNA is TGTGCCAGCAGTTACCACGGCTCTGGGGCCAACGTC. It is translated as CASSYHGSGANV. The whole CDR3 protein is CASSYHGSGANVLTF.

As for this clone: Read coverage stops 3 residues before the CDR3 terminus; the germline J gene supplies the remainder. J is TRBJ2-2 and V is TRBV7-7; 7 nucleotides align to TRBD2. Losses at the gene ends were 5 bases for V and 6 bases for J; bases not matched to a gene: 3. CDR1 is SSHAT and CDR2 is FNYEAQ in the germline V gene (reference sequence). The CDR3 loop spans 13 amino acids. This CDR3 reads CASSRTSAGELFF. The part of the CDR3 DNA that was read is TGTGCCAGCAGCCGTACTAGCGCCGGGGAG. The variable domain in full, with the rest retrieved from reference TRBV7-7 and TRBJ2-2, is GAGVSQSPRYKVTKRGQDVTLRCDPISSHATLYWYQQALGQGPEFLTYFNYEAQPDKSGLPSDRFSAERPEGSISTLTIQRTEQRDSAMYRCASSRTSAGELFFGEGSRLTVL.

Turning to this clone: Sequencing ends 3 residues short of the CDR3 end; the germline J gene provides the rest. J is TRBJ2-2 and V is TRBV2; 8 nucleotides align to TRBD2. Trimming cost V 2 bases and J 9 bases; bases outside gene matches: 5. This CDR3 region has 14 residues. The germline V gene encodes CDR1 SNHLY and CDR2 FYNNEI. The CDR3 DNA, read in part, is TGTGCCAGCAGTGAACGGCGGACTAGCCGGGAG. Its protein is CASSERRTSRE. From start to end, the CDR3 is CASSERRTSRELFF.

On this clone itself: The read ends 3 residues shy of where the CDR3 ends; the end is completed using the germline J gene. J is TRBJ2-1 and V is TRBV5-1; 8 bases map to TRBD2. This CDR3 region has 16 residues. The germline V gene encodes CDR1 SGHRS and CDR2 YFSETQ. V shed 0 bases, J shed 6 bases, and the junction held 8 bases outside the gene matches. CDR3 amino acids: CASSLVGTRVSNEQFF. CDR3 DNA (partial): TGCGCCAGCAGCTTGGTGGGGACTAGGGTTTCCAATGAG.

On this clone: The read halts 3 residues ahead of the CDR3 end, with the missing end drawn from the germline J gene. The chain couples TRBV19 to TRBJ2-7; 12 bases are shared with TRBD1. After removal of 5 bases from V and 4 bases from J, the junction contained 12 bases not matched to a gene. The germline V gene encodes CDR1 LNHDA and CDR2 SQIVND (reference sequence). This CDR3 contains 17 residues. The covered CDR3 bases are TGTGCCAGTAGTCGACTCGGGGGACAGGGGGCAATATACGAG. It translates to CASSRLGGQGAIYE. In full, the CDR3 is CASSRLGGQGAIYEQYF.

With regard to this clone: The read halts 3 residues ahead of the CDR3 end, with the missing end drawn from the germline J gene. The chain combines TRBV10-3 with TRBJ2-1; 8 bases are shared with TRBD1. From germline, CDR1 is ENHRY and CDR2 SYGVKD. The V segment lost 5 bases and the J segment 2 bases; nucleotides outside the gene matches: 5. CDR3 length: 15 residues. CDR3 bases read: TGTGCCATCAGTCGGCCAGGGGGCGCCTACAATGAG. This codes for CAISRPGGAYNE. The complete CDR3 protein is CAISRPGGAYNEQFF.

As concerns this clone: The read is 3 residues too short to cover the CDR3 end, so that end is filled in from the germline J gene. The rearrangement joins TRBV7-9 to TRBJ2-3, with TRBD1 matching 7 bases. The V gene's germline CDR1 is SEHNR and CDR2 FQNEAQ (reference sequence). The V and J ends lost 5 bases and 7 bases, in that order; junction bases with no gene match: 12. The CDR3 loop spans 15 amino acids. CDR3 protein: CASSQPEGGPHTQYF. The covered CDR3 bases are TGTGCCAGCAGCCAACCGGAAGGGGGCCCACATACG.